This T cell receptor beta chain was observed in a study of patients and donors after allogeneic stem cell transplantation (dated by TCRdb to the early 2020s). Spanning cysteine to phenylalanine, the CDR3 consists of 12 amino acids. Of the read, only the CDR3 DNA is kept; its 36 bases are in frame from base 1. Relative to germline, V is 4 bases shorter and J is 4 bases shorter, with 8 bases between their ends. CDR1 and CDR2 are read off the germline V gene as SGDLS and YYNGEE. Concerning this clonotype itself: Its cognate antigen has yet to be identified. The record has no base qualities; no much larger clone is one base away.

Library construction relied on RT-PCR. The data were produced on a NextSeq 550. TCRdb took the public reads, trimmed them with fastp at Q25, ran MiXCR for clone calling and kept in-frame beta chains. Rows merge per CDR3 protein into single entries with the most common DNA and genes. The sample profile shows under 200,000 distinct CDR3 sequences; roughly 30% of them were found once. Of the sample, approximately 3.5% falls within the top ten clones. The sequence is built from TRBV9 and TRBJ1-2; 5 matching bases give a weak D call of TRBD1. The sequencing sample was made of blood, either unsorted or a sorted T cell fraction (not recorded which). The sequence was collected from a human donor who was either an allogeneic HSCT recipient or a stem cell or donor lymphocyte infusion donor (not recorded which). It is not recorded whose cells these are; they may come from a transplant donor. The DNA is as follows: TGTGCCAGCAGCCCAGGGTCCTATGGCTACACCTTC. Its translation is CASSPGSYGYTF.